The clone carrying this TCR beta chain was detected a few times. Its antigen is not known. This sample stems from a study of blood T cells in healthy people across ages. About the research overall: Roughly one uniquely barcoded beta molecule per two T cells was captured. General observations from the study: Expanded clonotype shifts may have been confounded, as the donors had an unknown CMV status.

PBMCs numbering at least 7 million were isolated per sample. V was clipped by 3 bases and J by 2 bases; unmatched bases: 28. Germline CDR1 is SGDLS and CDR2 is YYNGEE. The CDR3 is made up of 23 amino acids. Sample-barcoded 5' priming and a J-beta primer mix drove a second PCR of about 7 to 12 cycles. A tag from a template-switch adaptor with 12 random nucleotides marked each cDNA molecule. TCRdb independently ran MiXCR on the 5' RACE reads; one entry per CDR3 protein. The sample shows 1.4 million or so distinct CDR3 sequences, roughly 43% of them seen only once. The sample consisted of blood. The clonotype originates from a woman aged 18 to 35 in good health. The J gene is TRBJ1-5, the V gene TRBV9; 8 bases match TRBD1. CDR3 amino acids: CASSGGLIPLVQGGTVGNQPQHF. For the CDR3, the DNA is TGTGCCAGCAGCGGAGGATTAATACCTCTGGTACAGGGGGGGACGGTCGGCAATCAGCCCCAGCATTTT.